These T cell receptor beta chains were read from a single sample in a study of shared T cell receptors in the human thymus. Profiling relied on immunoSEQ multiplex PCR, and the TCRdb table lists in-frame clones only, not all of them. The profile covers 700,000 or so clones, with approximately 85% appearing a single time and about 0.011% taken by the ten largest. These data were also filed under a second study, of human thymus T cells.

The sequencing input was thymocytes. These receptors originate from a girl under three years old with a congenital heart defect. The CDR3 runs from the conserved cysteine through the conserved F or W. A D gene is named only where the DNA matches it firmly. Not every row has a clone size; where given, it reads once, few, many or a size class.

V gene: TRBV4-1
clone size: .
J gene: TRBJ2-1
D gene: TRBD1
CDR3 DNA: TGCGCCAGCAGCCCAAAGGGGGCTTGTGGAGAGCAGTTCTTC
CDR3 protein: CASSPKGACGEQFF

V gene: TRBV6-6
clone size: .
J gene: TRBJ1-1
D gene: .
CDR3 DNA: TGTGCCAGCAGTTACCAGGGGCCTGAAGCTTTCTTT
CDR3 protein: CASSYQGPEAFF

V gene: TRBV6-5
clone size: .
J gene: TRBJ1-2
D gene: .
CDR3 DNA: TGTGCCAGCAGTTACTCTGACAGCACTAACTATGGCTACACCTTC
CDR3 protein: CASSYSDSTNYGYTF

V gene: TRBV10-3
clone size: .
J gene: TRBJ1-2
D gene: TRBD1
CDR3 DNA: TGTGCCATCAGTACCTACCATGGGACAGGGAGGAACTATGGCTACACCTTC
CDR3 protein: CAISTYHGTGRNYGYTF

V gene: TRBV28
clone size: .
J gene: TRBJ1-1
D gene: TRBD1
CDR3 DNA: TGTGCCAGAACCCTGACACACAGGGGGAGTGAAGCTTTCTTT
CDR3 protein: CARTLTHRGSEAFF

V gene: TRBV7-3
clone size: .
J gene: TRBJ1-2
D gene: .
CDR3 DNA: TGTGCCAGCAGCTCCATGAAAGGGGTCATTTATGGCTACACCTTC
CDR3 protein: CASSSMKGVIYGYTF

V gene: TRBV28
clone size: .
J gene: TRBJ2-7
D gene: TRBD1
CDR3 DNA: TGTGCCAGCAGTTCCAGTCTCACAGGGGATACCTCCTACGAGCAGTACTTC
CDR3 protein: CASSSSLTGDTSYEQYF

V gene: TRBV14
clone size: .
J gene: TRBJ2-5
D gene: .
CDR3 DNA: TGTGCCAGCAGCCAGGACAGAACAACAAGAGAGACCCAGTACTTC
CDR3 protein: CASSQDRTTRETQYF

V gene: TRBV5-1
clone size: few
J gene: TRBJ2-1
D gene: TRBD1
CDR3 DNA: TGCGCCAGCAGTTCTCCGGGACAGGGTAACAATGAGCAGTTCTTC
CDR3 protein: CASSSPGQGNNEQFF

V gene: TRBV5-4
clone size: .
J gene: TRBJ1-5
D gene: .
CDR3 DNA: TGTGCCAGCAGCTTTGAGGGTAATCAGCCCCAGCATTTT
CDR3 protein: CASSFEGNQPQHF

V gene: TRBV13
clone size: few
J gene: TRBJ2-1
D gene: TRBD1
CDR3 DNA: TGTGCCAGCAGCGAACAGGGGGCGCCGGCCAATGAGCAGTTCTTC
CDR3 protein: CASSEQGAPANEQFF

V gene: TRBV7-9
clone size: .
J gene: TRBJ1-5
D gene: .
CDR3 DNA: TGTGCCAGCAGCTTAGGATTCGGGGAGCCGAAAGAGTCAAACCAGCCCCAGCATTTT
CDR3 protein: CASSLGFGEPKESNQPQHF

V gene: TRBV11-2
clone size: .
J gene: TRBJ2-5
D gene: .
CDR3 DNA: TGTGCCAGCAGCTTAGTACTACTTGGGGCAGAGACCCAGTACTTC
CDR3 protein: CASSLVLLGAETQYF

V gene: TRBV19
clone size: .
J gene: TRBJ1-5
D gene: .
CDR3 DNA: TGTGCCAGTAGTCCCTGTTCTGGACACAAATTTAGTCAGCCCCAGCATTTT
CDR3 protein: CASSPCSGHKFSQPQHF

V gene: TRBV18
clone size: once
J gene: TRBJ1-3
D gene: TRBD1
CDR3 DNA: TGTGCCAGCTCACCCAACAGGGGTGGAAACACCATATATTTT
CDR3 protein: CASSPNRGGNTIYF

V gene: TRBV12-5
clone size: .
J gene: TRBJ2-7
D gene: TRBD1
CDR3 DNA: TGTGCTAGTGGTTCGCAGGGGGCATACTACGAGCAGTACTTC
CDR3 protein: CASGSQGAYYEQYF

V gene: TRBV20-1
clone size: once
J gene: TRBJ1-2
D gene: .
CDR3 DNA: TGCAGTGCTAGTATGGCAGGGTTCTACACCTTC
CDR3 protein: CSASMAGFYTF

V gene: TRBV4-1
clone size: .
J gene: TRBJ1-6
D gene: TRBD1
CDR3 DNA: TGCGCCAGCGGGCCGGGACAGGGCGCCCACTCCTATAATTCACCCCTCCACTTT
CDR3 protein: CASGPGQGAHSYNSPLHF

V gene: TRBV29-1
clone size: .
J gene: TRBJ1-2
D gene: .
CDR3 DNA: TGCAGCGTTGATCCCAAACGGACAGCGGCCTATGGCTACACCTTC
CDR3 protein: CSVDPKRTAAYGYTF

V gene: TRBV7-9
clone size: .
J gene: TRBJ1-1
D gene: .
CDR3 DNA: TGTGCCAGCAGCTCGTACCTCCGGGAGAACACTGAAGCTTTCTTT
CDR3 protein: CASSSYLRENTEAFF

V gene: TRBV4-2
clone size: .
J gene: TRBJ2-3
D gene: TRBD2
CDR3 DNA: TGTGCCAGCAGCCAAGATGGGGTAGCGGGGGACACAGATACGCAGTATTTT
CDR3 protein: CASSQDGVAGDTDTQYF

V gene: TRBV6-1
clone size: .
J gene: TRBJ1-2
D gene: TRBD1
CDR3 DNA: TGTGCCAGCAGTGAAGATAGGGACAGACAAACTAACTATGGCTACACCTTC
CDR3 protein: CASSEDRDRQTNYGYTF

V gene: TRBV15
clone size: .
J gene: TRBJ2-7
D gene: TRBD1
CDR3 DNA: TGTGCCACCAGCAGTTTCCGGGACAGGGGGCCCGACGAGCAGTACTTC
CDR3 protein: CATSSFRDRGPDEQYF

V gene: TRBV18
clone size: once
J gene: TRBJ2-3
D gene: .
CDR3 DNA: TGTGCCAGCTCACCTAATTTGAGGTCTAGTCAAGATACGCAGTATTTT
CDR3 protein: CASSPNLRSSQDTQYF

V gene: TRBV19
clone size: once
J gene: TRBJ1-6
D gene: .
CDR3 DNA: TGTGCCAGCCAGAAGAAAAGAACAGTCCACGTATCCTATAATTCACCCCTCCACTTT
CDR3 protein: CASQKKRTVHVSYNSPLHF

V gene: TRBV28
clone size: .
J gene: TRBJ1-2
D gene: .
CDR3 DNA: TGTGCCAGCAGTTTATCCGTATATAGAGACTACACCTTC
CDR3 protein: CASSLSVYRDYTF

V gene: TRBV7-8
clone size: .
J gene: TRBJ2-7
D gene: .
CDR3 DNA: TGTGCCAGCAGCTTAACTTTCAACCGCGAGCAGTACTTC
CDR3 protein: CASSLTFNREQYF

V gene: TRBV6-6
clone size: once
J gene: TRBJ1-5
D gene: .
CDR3 DNA: TGTGCCAGCAGGTCGCCGGGGCAGCCCCAGCATTTT
CDR3 protein: CASRSPGQPQHF

V gene: TRBV5-1
clone size: once
J gene: TRBJ2-1
D gene: TRBD1
CDR3 DNA: TGCGCCAGCAGCTTGGACTACAGGGGGCAGATCCCCAATTACAATGAGCAGTTCTTC
CDR3 protein: CASSLDYRGQIPNYNEQFF

V gene: TRBV7-8
clone size: few
J gene: TRBJ1-6
D gene: .
CDR3 DNA: TGTGCCAGCAGCCCCCGACAGTCATCACCCCTCCACTTT
CDR3 protein: CASSPRQSSPLHF

V gene: TRBV29-1
clone size: .
J gene: TRBJ2-4
D gene: TRBD1
CDR3 DNA: TGCAGCGCCCTGGACAGGGGGGGGGATAGGGGCAAAAACATTCAGTACTTC
CDR3 protein: CSALDRGGDRGKNIQYF

V gene: TRBV5-1
clone size: few
J gene: TRBJ1-4
D gene: TRBD1
CDR3 DNA: TGCGCCAGCAGCTTGGGGATGGACAGGGTAGCATTCCCTAATGAAAAACTGTTTTTT
CDR3 protein: CASSLGMDRVAFPNEKLFF

V gene: TRBV7-9
clone size: .
J gene: TRBJ1-1
D gene: .
CDR3 DNA: TGTGCCAGGTATCCCGCTTTCTTT
CDR3 protein: CARYPAFF

V gene: TRBV5-6
clone size: .
J gene: TRBJ2-1
D gene: TRBD1
CDR3 DNA: TGTGCCAGCAGCTCGACAGGGTTTAATGAGCAGTTCTTC
CDR3 protein: CASSSTGFNEQFF

V gene: TRBV9
clone size: .
J gene: TRBJ2-5
D gene: .
CDR3 DNA: TGTGCCAGCAGCGGAGAGGGAGGGGGCCAAGAGACCCAGTACTTC
CDR3 protein: CASSGEGGGQETQYF

V gene: TRBV28
clone size: .
J gene: TRBJ1-3
D gene: TRBD1
CDR3 DNA: TGTGCCAGCAGTCATCGACAGGGGGTCTCTGGAAACACCATATATTTT
CDR3 protein: CASSHRQGVSGNTIYF

V gene: TRBV2
clone size: few
J gene: TRBJ1-2
D gene: TRBD1
CDR3 DNA: TGTGCCAGCACGTGGACAGGGGGGGACTATGGCTACACCTTC
CDR3 protein: CASTWTGGDYGYTF

V gene: TRBV28
clone size: .
J gene: TRBJ2-5
D gene: TRBD2
CDR3 DNA: TGTGCCAGCAGTTTCCGACTAGCGGGGGGGCATAAGACCCAGTACTTC
CDR3 protein: CASSFRLAGGHKTQYF

V gene: TRBV9
clone size: .
J gene: TRBJ2-1
D gene: .
CDR3 DNA: TGTGCCAGCAGCGTAGGAACAAGGGAGAATAGCCTCGGTAGGAATGAGCAGTTCTTC
CDR3 protein: CASSVGTRENSLGRNEQFF

V gene: TRBV7-9
clone size: .
J gene: TRBJ2-4
D gene: TRBD1
CDR3 DNA: TGTGCCAGCAGCACAAACCGGGACAGGGGAGCCAAAAACATTCAGTACTTC
CDR3 protein: CASSTNRDRGAKNIQYF

V gene: TRBV29-1
clone size: .
J gene: TRBJ1-1
D gene: .
CDR3 DNA: TGCAGCCGAAAGGGCCCCGGGGGGACTGAAGCTTTCTTT
CDR3 protein: CSRKGPGGTEAFF

V gene: TRBV19
clone size: .
J gene: TRBJ2-7
D gene: TRBD1
CDR3 DNA: TGTGCCAGTAGTATCTGGGACAGGGGCTACGAGCAGTACTTC
CDR3 protein: CASSIWDRGYEQYF

V gene: TRBV27
clone size: .
J gene: TRBJ1-2
D gene: TRBD1
CDR3 DNA: TGTGCCAGCAGTACCCTGACAGGGGGCCATGGCTACACCTTC
CDR3 protein: CASSTLTGGHGYTF

V gene: TRBV6-1
clone size: .
J gene: TRBJ1-5
D gene: TRBD1
CDR3 DNA: TGTGCCAGCAGGGGGCAGGGGGATGATCAGCCCCAGCATTTT
CDR3 protein: CASRGQGDDQPQHF

V gene: TRBV7-8
clone size: .
J gene: TRBJ1-5
D gene: .
CDR3 DNA: TGTGCCAGCAGCCAAGGGGCAGAACCCCTTGGGGCCCAGCATTTT
CDR3 protein: CASSQGAEPLGAQHF

V gene: TRBV6-5
clone size: .
J gene: TRBJ1-1
D gene: .
CDR3 DNA: TGTGCCAGCAGTTACAGGGGGGGCACTGAAGCTTTCTTT
CDR3 protein: CASSYRGGTEAFF

V gene: TRBV4-1
clone size: .
J gene: TRBJ2-5
D gene: .
CDR3 DNA: TGCGCCAGCAGCCTTCTGGAAAGGGGTATCGAAGAGACCCAGTACTTC
CDR3 protein: CASSLLERGIEETQYF

V gene: TRBV7-9
clone size: .
J gene: TRBJ1-2
D gene: .
CDR3 DNA: TGTGCCAGCAGCTTGGCCGGAGGTTATGGCTACACCTTC
CDR3 protein: CASSLAGGYGYTF

V gene: TRBV28
clone size: .
J gene: TRBJ2-7
D gene: .
CDR3 DNA: TGTGCCAGCAGTTTACTCCTCCGGGACACTCCCTCCTACGAGCAGTACTTC
CDR3 protein: CASSLLLRDTPSYEQYF

V gene: TRBV6-6
clone size: .
J gene: TRBJ1-2
D gene: .
CDR3 DNA: TGTGCCAGCAGCCTACACAGAAACTATGGCTACACCTTC
CDR3 protein: CASSLHRNYGYTF

V gene: TRBV2
clone size: .
J gene: TRBJ1-2
D gene: .
CDR3 DNA: TGTGCCAGCGGGGAGGCGCTCTACCCTAACTATGGCCACACCTTC
CDR3 protein: CASGEALYPNYGHTF

V gene: TRBV30
clone size: .
J gene: TRBJ1-4
D gene: .
CDR3 DNA: TGTGCCTGGAGTGTACGGCGGGAGAAGGGTTTTTGGGCTAATGAAAAACTGTTTTTT
CDR3 protein: CAWSVRREKGFWANEKLFF

V gene: TRBV25-1
clone size: few
J gene: TRBJ1-4
D gene: TRBD1
CDR3 DNA: TGTGCCAGCACTGGACAGGGGGCCGATGAAAAACTGTTTTTT
CDR3 protein: CASTGQGADEKLFF

V gene: TRBV4-1
clone size: .
J gene: TRBJ1-2
D gene: .
CDR3 DNA: TGCGCCAGCAGCCAAGATGTAGAAGGGAGCTATGGCTACACCTTC
CDR3 protein: CASSQDVEGSYGYTF

V gene: TRBV27
clone size: .
J gene: TRBJ2-5
D gene: TRBD2
CDR3 DNA: TGTGCCAGCAGCCCCCGCGGGGGGCGGGGGGCTCACCAAGAGACCCAGTACTTC
CDR3 protein: CASSPRGGRGAHQETQYF

V gene: TRBV11-2
clone size: .
J gene: TRBJ1-1
D gene: .
CDR3 DNA: TGTGCCAGCAGCTTAAACGGGTATGTAGCCGCCTCGATGAACACTGAAGCTTTCTTT
CDR3 protein: CASSLNGYVAASMNTEAFF

V gene: TRBV9
clone size: few
J gene: TRBJ2-6
D gene: .
CDR3 DNA: TGTGCCAGCAGCGCGCGAGCTGGGGCCAACGTCCTGACTTTC
CDR3 protein: CASSARAGANVLTF

V gene: TRBV5-4
clone size: few
J gene: TRBJ1-6
D gene: .
CDR3 DNA: TGTGCCAGCAGCTCAAGGTCCCCGAGGAATTCACCCCTCCACTTT
CDR3 protein: CASSSRSPRNSPLHF

V gene: TRBV7-2
clone size: .
J gene: TRBJ2-1
D gene: .
CDR3 DNA: TGTGCCAGCAGCCGCCTGACAGACAATGAGCAGTTCTTC
CDR3 protein: CASSRLTDNEQFF

V gene: TRBV5-1
clone size: .
J gene: TRBJ1-3
D gene: TRBD1
CDR3 DNA: TGCGCCAGCAGCACAACGACAGGGAGAGGAAACACCATATATTTT
CDR3 protein: CASSTTTGRGNTIYF